What follows describes a single T cell receptor beta chain. Looked up from germline, CDR1 is KGHSH and CDR2 is LQKENI. The V gene lost 6 bases and the J gene lost 0 bases, with 17 bases spanning the gap. CDR3 size: 16 residues. These data are taken from a study of blood T cell repertoires in COVID-19. Study summary: PBMCs, B-cell-depleted T cells, or T cells were the source of the cDNA or gDNA that made up the material.

The assay was immunoSEQ multiplex PCR, and TCRdb's table has in-frame clones only and misses some. This sample carries about 160,000 clones, 75% to 85% of them seen once, and the ten largest clones take 4.5% to 7.5%. The sequence came from a middle-aged man who had recovered from COVID-19. The chain links TRBV18 to TRBJ1-2; D remains ambiguous. Sequenced material: PBMCs or T cells enriched from blood (not recorded which). The CDR3 coding sequence is TGTGCCAGCTCGGACTTAGGAGAAAGGACTAACTATGGCTACACCTTC. Protein: CASSDLGERTNYGYTF.